The 25 T cell receptor beta chains reported below all come from one sample, sequenced in a study of blood T cell repertoires in COVID-19. Only in-frame clones appear in the TCRdb table, and some are missing; sequencing was by immunoSEQ multiplex PCR. The sample includes more than 150,000 clones, 75% to 90% of them seen just once. Sequenced input: peripheral blood. The receptors come from a woman aged 55 to 70 with acute or convalescent COVID-19.

This clone was counted only a few times. The chain is built from TRBV27 and TRBJ1-5, with 11 bases matching TRBD1. Germline loops: CDR1 MNHEY, CDR2 SMNVEV (reference sequence). V was clipped by 5 bases and J by 6 bases; unmatched bases: 0. There are 13 residues in the CDR3. In nucleotides, the CDR3 is TGTGCCAGCAGTGGGACAGGGGGTCAGCCCCAGCATTTT. Encoded protein: CASSGTGGQPQHF.

The gene calls are TRBV9 and TRBJ1-1; no firm D call. The CDR3 runs 17 residues. Per the germline V gene, CDR1 is SGDLS and CDR2 is YYNGEE. V was cut by 4 bases and J by 0 bases, with 19 bases left in between. Here the CDR3 reads CASSPPAGSLMNTEAFF. The CDR3 DNA is TGTGCCAGCAGCCCACCGGCCGGGTCCCTCATGAACACTGAAGCTTTCTTT.

This sequence joins TRBV7-2 and TRBJ2-5, with 13 bases lining up with TRBD2. The CDR3 has 17 residues. Germline V gene lookup returns CDR1 SGHTA and CDR2 FQGNSA. J gave up 5 bases and V 1 base, and 7 bases lay outside the gene matches. CDR3 region: CASSLGILAGGRETQYF. The DNA for the CDR3 is TGTGCCAGCAGCTTAGGGATACTAGCGGGGGGGAGGGAGACCCAGTACTTC.

The rearrangement links TRBV18 to TRBJ1-3, with 10 bases identical to TRBD1. Germline CDR1 and CDR2: KGHSH and LQKENI. The length of the CDR3 is 18 residues. J was trimmed by 1 base and V by 3 bases; bases with no gene match: 9. The CDR3 here is CASSPLGSDRGSGNTIYF. The CDR3 DNA is TGTGCCAGCTCACCCCTCGGGTCGGACAGGGGGTCTGGAAACACCATATATTTT.

The rearrangement uses TRBV28 and TRBJ2-7; D remains unclear. The germline V gene has CDR1 MDHEN and CDR2 SYDVKM. CDR3 length: 10 amino acids. The germline V and J ends were trimmed by 3 bases and 7 bases, with 4 bases remaining between them. CDR3 coding DNA: TGTGCCAGCAGTTTGCGGGAGCAGTACTTC. Residues: CASSLREQYF.

The rearrangement joins TRBV29-1 to TRBJ1-2; no clear D gene. CDR1 SQVTM and CDR2 ANQGSEA come from the germline V gene. The CDR3 has 11 amino acids. The CDR3 loop reads CSTRGNYGYTF. The CDR3 bases are TGCAGTACCAGAGGTAACTATGGCTACACCTTC. Together with reference TRBV29-1 and TRBJ1-2, the CDR3 gives the full variable domain: SAVISQKPSRDICQRGTSLTIQCQVDSQVTMMFWYRQQPGQSLTLIATANQGSEATYESGFVIDKFPISRPNLTFSTLTVSNMSPEDSSIYLCSTRGNYGYTFGSGTRLTVV.

V and J are TRBV3-1 (or the pseudogene TRBV3-2) and TRBJ2-3; TRBD2 matches 12 bases. J gave up 1 base and V 0 bases, and 8 bases lay outside the gene matches. This CDR3 contains 19 residues. Per germline, CDR1 LGHDT and CDR2 YNNKEL (reference sequence). This CDR3 reads CASSQDLLAGGRGTDTQYF. CDR3 in DNA: TGTGCCAGCAGCCAAGATCTGCTAGCGGGGGGGCGTGGCACAGATACGCAGTATTTT.

This sequence joins TRBV6-6 and TRBJ1-2; TRBD1 might be the D (6 bases). CDR1 MNHNY and CDR2 SVGAGI come from the germline V gene (reference sequence). The CDR3 contains 16 residues. Trimming pared 2 bases from V and 0 bases from J, leaving 13 bases between. The DNA for the CDR3 is TGTGCCAGCAGTTACCTCGGGACATACACTAACTATGGCTACACCTTC. The encoded protein is CASSYLGTYTNYGYTF.

This clone was seen only a few times. This chain joins TRBV25-1 and TRBJ1-3; TRBD1 aligns across 10 bases. Germline CDR1 reads MGHDK; CDR2 reads SYGVNS. V was clipped by 4 bases and J by 4 bases; unmatched bases: 4. The CDR3 totals 15 residues. Written as DNA, the CDR3 is TGTGCCAGCAGTGCGACAGGGGGCGCAGGAAACACCATATATTTT. This sequence encodes CASSATGGAGNTIYF.

The chain links TRBV19 to TRBJ1-1, with D maybe TRBD1 (6 bases). CDR3 length equals 16 residues. Trimming stripped 0 bases from V and 1 base from J, with 12 bases between. CDR1 is LNHDA, CDR2 SQIVND, per germline (reference sequence). CDR3 region: CASSIDLSQGNTEAFF. The CDR3 DNA reads as TGTGCCAGTAGTATAGATCTATCACAGGGGAACACTGAAGCTTTCTTT.

The chain is built from TRBV5-1 and TRBJ2-7, with 7 bases identical to TRBD1. The V gene end was trimmed by 3 bases and the J gene end by 0 bases; junction bases not matched to a gene: 3. The CDR3 consists of 14 residues. Germline V CDR1 and CDR2: SGHRS, YFSETQ. This CDR3 reads CASSSGTASYEQYF. CDR3 DNA sequence: TGCGCCAGCAGCTCCGGGACAGCCTCCTACGAGCAGTACTTC.

V is TRBV5-1 and J is TRBJ2-3, with D perhaps TRBD2 (6 bases). Germline values: CDR1 SGHRS, CDR2 YFSETQ. The ends were cut back, 3 bases at V and 2 bases at J, with 19 bases in the middle. The CDR3 loop spans 17 amino acids. CDR3 amino acids: CASSSSRLDRLTDTQYF. DNA for the CDR3: TGCGCCAGCAGCTCGTCCAGACTAGACCGTCTCACAGATACGCAGTATTTT.

The chain has TRBV7-2 and TRBJ2-1; TRBD2 agrees at 8 bases. Per the germline V gene, CDR1 is SGHTA and CDR2 is FQGNSA. Losses at the gene ends were 4 bases for V and 4 bases for J; bases not matched to a gene: 6. This CDR3 has 15 amino acids. The CDR3 region is CASSSAGGKYNEQFF. The CDR3 DNA reads TGTGCCAGCAGCTCCGCGGGGGGCAAATACAATGAGCAGTTCTTC.

The chain is built from TRBV12-5 and TRBJ1-5, with D unresolved. The V and J ends lost 2 bases and 1 base respectively, with 6 bases between them. Germline V gives CDR1 LGHNT, CDR2 FRNRAP. The CDR3 covers 14 residues. The CDR3 loop reads CASGLPVSNQPQHF. CDR3 bases: TGTGCTAGTGGTTTGCCCGTGAGCAATCAGCCCCAGCATTTT.

The rearrangement uses TRBV2 and TRBJ1-1; 9 positions match TRBD1. The CDR3 loop spans 14 amino acids. CDR1 and CDR2 from the germline V gene are SNHLY and FYNNEI. Germline trimming cut 1 base from V and 11 bases from J; bases unmatched to any gene: 8. The CDR3 nucleotides are TGTGCCAGCAGTGAAGACCGGGACAGGGTACTCGCTTTCTTT. Translation gives CASSEDRDRVLAFF.

This clone was counted once. V usage is TRBV9 and J usage is TRBJ2-7; D unclear. V lost 3 bases to trimming and J lost 5 bases, with 12 bases between them. The CDR3 covers 13 residues. Germline V CDR1 and CDR2: SGDLS, YYNGEE. The DNA of the CDR3 is TGTGCCAGCAGCGCTCGTGCAGAGGACGAGCAGTACTTC. Translating gives CASSARAEDEQYF.

The CDR3 spells CASSLRVGQGYTF. The CDR3 DNA follows: TGCGCCAGCAGCTTACGAGTCGGACAGGGCTACACCTTC. This chain links TRBV5-1 with TRBJ1-2; a possible D gene is TRBD1 (6 bases). Germline CDR1 and CDR2: SGHRS and YFSETQ. This CDR3 region has 13 residues. With 2 bases removed from V and 8 bases from J, the gap between germline ends came to 13 bases.

This clone has just a few counts. The V call is TRBV27, the J call TRBJ1-3; perhaps TRBD1 as D (5 bases). This CDR3 is built from 17 residues. Germline CDR1 MNHEY, CDR2 SMNVEV (reference sequence). The ends were cut back, 2 bases at V and 0 bases at J, with 14 bases in the middle. CDR3 sequence (DNA): TGTGCCAGCAGTTTAGATCCCCGGACACACTCTGGAAACACCATATATTTT. The encoded protein is CASSLDPRTHSGNTIYF.

This clone has a handful of counts. Other DNA variants within this sample encode the same CDR3. The rearrangement links TRBV19 to TRBJ1-4, with TRBD1 matching 7 bases. V was pared by 5 bases and J by 8 bases, with 8 bases of the junction left unmatched. The CDR3 consists of 14 residues. Germline-derived CDR1 and CDR2 are LNHDA and SQIVND (reference sequence). CDR3 loop: CASSRQGLREKLFF. In DNA form, the CDR3 reads TGTGCCAGTAGTCGACAGGGTCTACGGGAAAAACTGTTTTTT.

The chain has TRBV19 and TRBJ1-1; D is uncertain. Germline CDR1 is LNHDA and CDR2 is SQIVND (reference sequence). This CDR3 is 15 amino acids long. The V end was cut by 1 base, the J end by 6 bases, with 15 bases between. Written as DNA, the CDR3 is TGTGCCAGTAGTATAGGTCAGACTGCGGGCGCTGAAGCTTTCTTT. Translating gives CASSIGQTAGAEAFF. Full variable domain (remainder filled in from reference TRBV19 and TRBJ1-1): DGGITQSPKYLFRKEGQNVTLSCEQNLNHDAMYWYRQDPGQGLRLIYYSQIVNDFQKGDIAEGYSVSREKKESFPLTVTSAQKNPTAFYLCASSIGQTAGAEAFFGQGTRLTVV.

CDR3 sequence: CASSSPPYQETQYF. The CDR3 bases are TGTGCCAGCAGCTCCCCTCCGTACCAAGAGACCCAGTACTTC. The chain couples TRBV5-6 to TRBJ2-5, with unresolved D. CDR1 and CDR2 from the germline V gene are SGHDT and YYEEEE. The V and J ends lost 3 bases and 0 bases respectively, with 9 bases between them. CDR3 size: 14 residues.

This clone occurred once. This chain joins TRBV20-1 and TRBJ2-3; D ambiguous. CDR3 length equals 11 residues. Trimming removed 5 bases at V and 2 bases at J, with 5 bases between. Germline CDR1 is DFQATT and CDR2 is SNEGSKA (reference sequence). The CDR3 DNA is TGCAGTGCTCTTTCCACAGATACGCAGTATTTT. Protein sequence: CSALSTDTQYF.

There are a few counts of this clone. The J gene is TRBJ1-5, the V gene TRBV12-5; tentative D call: TRBD1 (6 bases). The germline V gene has CDR1 LGHNT and CDR2 FRNRAP. The germline V and J ends were trimmed by 3 bases and 0 bases, with 18 bases remaining between them. The CDR3 length is 18 residues. The CDR3 reads CASGFEQGILYSNQPQHF. The CDR3 DNA is TGTGCTAGTGGTTTCGAACAGGGCATCCTCTATAGCAATCAGCCCCAGCATTTT.

J is TRBJ2-1 and V is TRBV27, with TRBD2 matching 7 bases. The trim removed 5 bases at V and 8 bases at J, leaving 9 bases unmatched. Germline assignment: CDR1 MNHEY and CDR2 SMNVEV (reference sequence). The CDR3 runs to 14 residues. CDR3 region: CASSPWTSSDEQFF. CDR3 DNA sequence: TGTGCCAGCAGTCCCTGGACTAGTAGCGATGAGCAGTTCTTC.

The rearrangement joins TRBV9 to TRBJ2-5; 8 bases align to TRBD1. CDR1 is SGDLS and CDR2 is YYNGEE in the germline V gene. This CDR3 spans 13 amino acids. V was pared by 4 bases and J by 5 bases, with 4 bases of the junction left unmatched. The chain's CDR3 is CASSTGQAETQYF. The DNA for the CDR3 is TGTGCCAGCAGCACGGGACAGGCGGAGACCCAGTACTTC.